The clone carrying this T cell receptor (beta chain) was observed at least ten times. Antigen specificity is unknown. This CDR3 is built from 12 residues. V was cut by 3 bases and J by 4 bases, with 5 bases left in between. This sample is drawn from a study of T-cell reconstitution after alpha-beta-depleted transplantation in children. Findings and limits, study-wide: Where some patients showed high TCRbeta diversity at day 60, it came from recipient T cells and thymic progenitors that had survived. After transplant, at about two months, alpha-beta T cells were reportedly derived from several hundred expanded graft clones. Among T cells one year after transplant, newly produced cells accounted for most counts and diversity.

During its preparation, the TCRbeta library received unique molecular identifiers. TCRdb independently ran MiXCR on the PCR reads; one entry per CDR3 protein. The table lists about 300,000 distinct CDR3 sequences, roughly a tenth of them singletons. The rearrangement joins TRBV12-3 or TRBV12-4 to TRBJ2-3; D gene ambiguous. The clonotype comes from a boy under two years old with acute myeloid leukemia, due to receive a stem cell transplant. Sequencing used PBMCs, obtained before TCRalphabeta/CD19-depleted stem cell transplant. The CDR3: CASSFMADTQYF. In DNA form, the CDR3 reads TGTGCCAGCAGTTTTATGGCAGATACGCAGTATTTT.